The 28 T cell receptor beta chains below were found in one sample sequenced in a study of blood T cell repertoires in COVID-19. Measured with immunoSEQ multiplex PCR; TCRdb has only the in-frame clones, and not every one. Of over 200,000 clones in the sample, about 90% were seen once. The sample consisted of peripheral blood. Receptor source: a woman aged 60-75 years with acute or convalescent COVID-19.

The V call is TRBV21-1, the J call TRBJ2-3; the table's D call, TRBD1, was not checked against the DNA. TRBV21-1 is assigned pseudogene status. The CDR3 contains 14 residues. Written as DNA, the CDR3 is TGTGCCAGCAGAGGACAGCCTAGCACAGATACGCAGTATTTT. Translating it yields CASRGQPSTDTQYF.

V gene TRBV28 combines with J gene TRBJ2-3; TRBD2 matches at 7 bases. CDR3 length equals 11 residues. With 10 bases clipped from V and 13 bases from J, the junction kept 11 bases outside the gene matches. Germline CDR1 MDHEN, CDR2 SYDVKM. The CDR3 sequence is CAIRGTTYEYF. CDR3 coding DNA: TGTGCCATCCGCGGGACTACCTACGAGTATTTT.

This clone was detected only a few times. The chain is built from TRBV9 and TRBJ1-2; D gene unclear. This CDR3 contains 16 residues. Germline V gene data show CDR1 as SGDLS and CDR2 as YYNGEE. Trimming shortened V by 4 bases and J by 1 base, and 17 bases separated the two germline ends. This CDR3 reads CASSPDGRVVNYGYTF. DNA for the CDR3: TGTGCCAGCAGCCCCGACGGGAGGGTGGTTAACTATGGCTACACCTTC.

J is TRBJ2-1 and V is TRBV18, with a tentative D call TRBD2 (5 bases). V dropped 0 bases and J dropped 7 bases, with 16 bases sitting between them. Germline V lookup: CDR1 KGHSH, CDR2 LQKENI. CDR3 length: 16 residues. CDR3 DNA sequence: TGTGCCAGCTCACCACCGAGGGATTATCGAATTAATGAGCAGTTCTTC. This codes for CASSPPRDYRINEQFF.

The V call is TRBV29-1, the J call TRBJ1-1; tentatively, D is TRBD1 (6 bases). From germline, CDR1 is SQVTM and CDR2 ANQGSEA. V was pared by 5 bases and J by 4 bases, with 17 bases between. The CDR3 consists of 14 residues. In nucleotides, the CDR3 is TGCAGCGTTAAAATTGGGGGCAGTGTCACTGAAGCTTTCTTT. Its protein product is CSVKIGGSVTEAFF.

The chain combines TRBV1 with TRBJ1-2; the table's D call TRBD1 went unverified against the DNA. TRBV1 has pseudogene status. CDR3 length: 17 amino acids. CDR3 DNA: TGCACCAGCAGCCGCCTTAAGAGGGGGACAGGACGCTATGGCTACACCTTC. This encodes CTSSRLKRGTGRYGYTF.

The chain employs TRBV7-2 and TRBJ2-7; D remains unclear. The CDR3 contains 12 residues. Deletions cut 5 bases from V and 1 base from J, with 6 bases between. Germline V CDR1 and CDR2: SGHTA, FQGNSA. The CDR3 region is CASSELSYEQYF. CDR3 coding DNA: TGTGCCAGCAGCGAACTGTCCTACGAGCAGTACTTC.

J is TRBJ1-4 and V is TRBV5-4; no reliable D call. The CDR3 is made up of 14 amino acids. V was cut by 4 bases and J by 8 bases, with 15 bases left in between. Germline V lookup: CDR1 SGHNT, CDR2 YYREEE (reference sequence). The CDR3 nucleotides are TGTGCCAGCAGCCCCCCCGGGGTTGGGGAAAAACTGTTTTTT. It specifies CASSPPGVGEKLFF.

This rearrangement joins TRBV2 to TRBJ1-2; a weak D match, TRBD1 (5 bases). This CDR3 has 12 amino acids. From germline, CDR1 is SNHLY and CDR2 FYNNEI. The V and J ends lost 8 bases and 5 bases respectively, with 12 bases between them. The chain's CDR3 is CASLKGQYGYTF. The CDR3 coding sequence is TGTGCCAGCCTCAAGGGGCAGTATGGCTACACCTTC.

The chain links TRBV29-1 to TRBJ1-3; D possibly corresponds to TRBD1 (6 bases). The germline V gene has CDR1 SQVTM and CDR2 ANQGSEA. Trimming cost V 8 bases and J 3 bases, with 11 bases left between them. The CDR3 covers 12 residues. This chain's CDR3 is CSSGEGGNTIYF. CDR3 nucleotide sequence: TGCAGCTCAGGGGAGGGTGGAAACACCATATATTTT.

The rearrangement joins TRBV27 to TRBJ1-6, with TRBD1 identical over 8 bases. This CDR3 comprises 13 residues. In germline, CDR1 is MNHEY, CDR2 SMNVEV (reference sequence). V shed 8 bases and J 7 bases; nucleotides not matched to a gene: 4. The CDR3, as DNA: TGTGCCAGCTACAGGGGGTGGAATTCACCCCTCCACTTT. Translation: CASYRGWNSPLHF.

The chain combines TRBV7-8 with TRBJ1-2, with TRBD1 identical over 7 bases. With V trimmed by 5 bases and J by 1 base, 16 bases remained unmatched. This CDR3 has 18 amino acids. CDR1 SGHVS and CDR2 FQNEAQ come from the germline V gene. CDR3 sequence: CASSARPGQPTFNYGYTF. In DNA, the CDR3 is TGTGCCAGCAGCGCGCGCCCGGGACAGCCAACCTTTAACTATGGCTACACCTTC.

The genes are TRBV6-5 and TRBJ1-2; D possibly corresponds to TRBD1 (5 bases). This CDR3 is 15 amino acids long. Germline CDR1 is MNHEY and CDR2 is SVGAGI. Trimming took 0 bases from V and 4 from J, leaving 12 bases between them. CDR3 residues: CASSYSKPGFYGYTF. CDR3 bases: TGTGCCAGCAGTTACTCGAAGCCAGGGTTCTATGGCTACACCTTC.

J is TRBJ1-2 and V is TRBV3-1 (or the pseudogene TRBV3-2); D might be TRBD1 (6 bases). V was pared by 4 bases and J by 7 bases, with 16 bases between. CDR3 size: 14 residues. The germline gives CDR1 LGHDT, CDR2 YNNKEL (reference sequence). CDR3 DNA: TGTGCCAGCAGCCCGAGAACAGGGAGTGGTGGCTACACCTTC. Translating it yields CASSPRTGSGGYTF.

This rearrangement joins TRBV6-4 to TRBJ1-4; TRBD1 agrees at 7 bases. This CDR3 region has 16 residues. Germline V lookup: CDR1 MRHNA, CDR2 SNTAGT. The V gene end was trimmed by 2 bases and the J gene end by 6 bases; junction bases not matched to a gene: 9. The CDR3, as DNA: TGTGCCAGCAGTGACGGGGGCAGGGGGACAGATGAAAAACTGTTTTTT. Encoded protein: CASSDGGRGTDEKLFF.

This chain joins TRBV7-8 and TRBJ1-2; 8 bases align to TRBD1. The junction had 13 bases not matched to a gene; V was cut back by 4 bases and J by 0 bases. Germline values: CDR1 SGHVS, CDR2 FQNEAQ. The CDR3 covers 18 residues. CDR3 DNA: TGTGCCAGCAGCTCAGCGTTACGACAGGGGACCACTAACTATGGCTACACCTTC. It codes for CASSSALRQGTTNYGYTF.

V and J are TRBV6-1 and TRBJ2-7; 7 nucleotides agree with TRBD2. The CDR3 sequence is 16 residues long. Germline trimming cut 1 base from V and 5 bases from J; bases unmatched to any gene: 11. Germline V gives CDR1 MNHNS, CDR2 SASEGT. CDR3 sequence reads: CASSEDPSGYSNEQYF. In nucleotides, the CDR3 is TGTGCCAGCAGTGAAGATCCTAGCGGTTATTCCAACGAGCAGTACTTC.

The J gene is TRBJ2-7, the V gene TRBV2, with D perhaps TRBD1 (6 bases). Germline V gene data show CDR1 as SNHLY and CDR2 as FYNNEI. Deletions cut 6 bases from V and 0 bases from J, with 15 bases between. This CDR3 has 15 residues. As DNA, the CDR3 is TGTGCCAGCAGCGCACAGGGTAGGGCCTCCTACGAGCAGTACTTC. Protein: CASSAQGRASYEQYF.

This chain links TRBV29-1 with TRBJ2-2; D is unclear. This CDR3 is built from 11 residues. Germline V gene data show CDR1 as SQVTM and CDR2 as ANQGSEA. Trimming left V 5 bases short and J 5 bases short, with 6 bases between. Written as DNA, the CDR3 is TGCAGCGTTCAGTTGACCGGGGAGCTGTTTTTT. Its protein is CSVQLTGELFF.

This chain uses TRBV11-2 with TRBJ2-4; possibly TRBD2 for D (6 bases). V was cut by 1 base and J by 9 bases, with 22 bases left in between. Per the germline V gene, CDR1 is SGHAT and CDR2 is FQNNGV. The CDR3 loop spans 17 amino acids. This chain's CDR3 is CASSLVDLGRHGSIQYF. The CDR3 region has the DNA TGTGCCAGCAGCTTAGTAGACCTGGGTAGACACGGGAGCATTCAGTACTTC. The variable domain in full, with the rest retrieved from reference TRBV11-2 and TRBJ2-4, is EAGVAQSPRYKIIEKRQSVAFWCNPISGHATLYWYQQILGQGPKLLIQFQNNGVVDDSQLPKDRFSAERLKGVDSTLKIQPAKLEDSAVYLCASSLVDLGRHGSIQYFGAGTRLSVL.

This clone was observed a single time. The chain is built from TRBV5-4 and TRBJ2-1; possibly TRBD2 for D (7 bases). The CDR3 runs to 16 residues. Per the germline V gene, CDR1 is SGHNT and CDR2 is YYREEE (reference sequence). With 4 bases removed from V and 15 bases from J, the gap between germline ends came to 29 bases. The CDR3: CASSPGRGDYQTGGFF. CDR3 coding DNA: TGTGCCAGCAGCCCGGGGAGGGGGGACTATCAAACGGGTGGGTTCTTC. Supplemented by reference TRBV5-4 and TRBJ2-1, the full variable domain reads ETGVTQSPTHLIKTRGQQVTLRCSSQSGHNTVSWYQQALGQGPQFIFQYYREEENGRGNFPPRFSGLQFPNYSSELNVNALELDDSALYLCASSPGRGDYQTGGFFGPGTRLTVL.

This clone was counted only a few times. The V call is TRBV5-1, the J call TRBJ2-6; TRBD1 matches 8 bases. CDR1 and CDR2 from the germline V gene are SGHRS and YFSETQ. This CDR3 is 14 amino acids long. V dropped 7 bases and J dropped 12; count of bases not matched to a gene: 12. The CDR3 sequence is CASGMEAGGPVLTF. In DNA form, the CDR3 reads TGCGCCAGCGGTATGGAGGCAGGGGGCCCCGTCCTGACTTTC.

In DNA form, the CDR3 reads TGTGCCAGCAGCTCTTCATACCAGACTAGCGGGAGAACGGATACGCAGTATTTT. Its protein is CASSSSYQTSGRTDTQYF. The chain joins TRBV11-2 to TRBJ2-3, with 12 bases lining up with TRBD2. CDR1 and CDR2 from the germline V gene are SGHAT and FQNNGV. V was pared by 4 bases and J by 6 bases, with 14 bases of the junction left unmatched. The CDR3 covers 18 residues.

In its sample, this clone was seen once. The V call is TRBV14, the J call TRBJ1-2; D gene uncertain. Germline V gene lookup returns CDR1 SGHDN and CDR2 FVKESK. The CDR3 loop spans 14 amino acids. Trimming cost V 4 bases and J 1 base, with 10 bases left between them. CDR3 sequence reads: CASSRGGGNYGYTF. CDR3 DNA sequence: TGTGCCAGCAGCCGAGGTGGCGGTAACTATGGCTACACCTTC.

CDR3 region: CASSYYRDKSYNEQFF. The CDR3 DNA follows: TGTGCCAGCAGTTACTACCGGGACAAATCTTACAATGAGCAGTTCTTC. V gene TRBV27 combines with J gene TRBJ2-1, with D perhaps matching TRBD1 (6 bases). V lost 4 bases, J lost 4 bases, and 17 bases lay in between. Per germline, CDR1 MNHEY and CDR2 SMNVEV (reference sequence). The CDR3 is 16 residues long.

V usage is TRBV6-6 and J usage is TRBJ1-2, with D possibly being TRBD1 (6 bases). CDR3 size: 11 residues. Per the germline V gene, CDR1 is MNHNY and CDR2 is SVGAGI (reference sequence). The V end lost 11 bases, the J end lost 5 bases, and 12 bases lay between the germline ends. The CDR3 loop is CAGGRGYGYTF. The CDR3 nucleotides read TGTGCCGGGGGGAGGGGGTATGGCTACACCTTC.

This chain links TRBV20-1 with TRBJ2-7; D not resolved. Germline CDR1 reads DFQATT; CDR2 reads SNEGSKA (reference sequence). V dropped 0 bases and J dropped 4 bases, with 4 bases sitting between them. The CDR3 runs to 11 residues. This chain's CDR3 is CSARDPYEQYF. CDR3 bases: TGCAGTGCTAGAGATCCGTACGAGCAGTACTTC.

This clone turned up a few times. The V and J genes are TRBV3-1 (or the pseudogene TRBV3-2) and TRBJ2-1; 10 bases are a match to TRBD2. Per the germline V gene, CDR1 is LGHDT and CDR2 is YNNKEL (reference sequence). The J segment lost 10 bases and the V segment lost 4 bases, leaving 4 bases of the junction unmatched. This CDR3 is built from 13 residues. CDR3 protein: CASSLILAGEQFF. In DNA form, the CDR3 reads TGTGCCAGCAGCCTAATACTAGCGGGAGAGCAGTTCTTC.